The source of this T cell receptor (beta chain) is a study of CD8+CD57+ T cells in acquired aplastic anemia. Across the whole study: The study obtained an average of around 2.9 ug of DNA from sorted CD4+ and CD8+ cells.

The study's findings and limits: Patients had around 30 CD8+ CDR3 sequences in common with controls (the shared set).

In patients chosen for sequencing, flow cytometry had shown CD8+CD57+ cell expansion. Severe acquired aplastic anemia affected all patients. Patients were therapy-naive when their blood was sampled. Regarding this clonotype: Its cognate antigen is unknown.

Genomic DNA served as template for TCR beta VDJ and CDR3 profiling. MiXCR, applied by TCRdb to the reads, yields one record per CDR3 protein. Of approximately 260,000 distinct CDR3 sequences listed, roughly 80% are singletons. The CDR3 has 16 residues. V was shortened by 3 bases and J by 11 bases, with 25 bases between the two germline ends. The germline V gene has CDR1 SEHNR and CDR2 FQNEAQ (reference sequence). This receptor was identified in a human donor with aplastic anemia. The V and J genes are TRBV7-9 and TRBJ1-2; D unclear. Source material: sorted CD4+, CD8+, or CD8+CD57+ T cells (not recorded which) from PBMCs. CDR3 loop: CASSFQRSGVSDEYTF. The CDR3 nucleotides read TGTGCCAGCAGCTTTCAGAGAAGCGGGGTGAGCGATGAGTACACCTTC.